The present TCR beta chain was sequenced within a study of cytomegalovirus exposure and HLA in healthy donors. Study details: Most genotyped donors, approximately 77% of 300 to 400, had Caucasian-associated genetic ancestry.

In the PCR, 60 Vbeta and 13 Jbeta primers were used. Some clones are missing from TCRdb's copy, which holds only in-frame ones; the method was immunoSEQ multiplex PCR. The sample consists of 150,000 to 200,000 clones, roughly 78% of them appearing once. The CDR3 has 13 amino acids. Germline assignment: CDR1 SGHVS and CDR2 FQNEAQ. V lost 6 bases and J lost 5, with 11 bases in between. Sequencing was performed on PBMCs. The source is a woman in her twenties or thirties in good health and CMV-seropositive. The chain combines TRBV7-8 with TRBJ2-1; D unclear. CDR3: CASRPTYNNEQFF. CDR3 nucleotide sequence: TGTGCCAGCAGACCGACTTACAACAATGAGCAGTTCTTC.